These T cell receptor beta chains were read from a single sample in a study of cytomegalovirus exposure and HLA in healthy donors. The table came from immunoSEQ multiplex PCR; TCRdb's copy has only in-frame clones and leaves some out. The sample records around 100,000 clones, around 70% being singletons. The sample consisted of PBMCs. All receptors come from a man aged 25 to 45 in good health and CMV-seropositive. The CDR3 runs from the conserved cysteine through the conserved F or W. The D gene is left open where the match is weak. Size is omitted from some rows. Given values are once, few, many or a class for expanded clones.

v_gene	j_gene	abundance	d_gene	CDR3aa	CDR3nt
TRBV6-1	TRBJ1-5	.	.	CASSVPDTAKAQHF	TGTGCCAGCAGTGTGCCGGACACAGCCAAGGCCCAGCATTTT
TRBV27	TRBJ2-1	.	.	CASSWGAGTGLFF	.
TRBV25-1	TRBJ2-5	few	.	CASSEFTLLHQETQYF	TGTGCCAGCAGTGAATTTACACTACTTCACCAAGAGACCCAGTACTTC
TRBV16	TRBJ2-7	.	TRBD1	CASSPIAPGTGGEQYF	TGTGCCAGCAGCCCCATTGCCCCCGGGACAGGGGGCGAGCAGTACTTC
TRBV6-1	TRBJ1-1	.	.	CASSEDSLNTEAFF	TGTGCCAGCAGTGAAGACTCCCTGAACACTGAAGCTTTCTTT
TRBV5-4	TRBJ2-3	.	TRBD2	CASSLLAGGRGGDTQYF	TGTGCCAGCAGCTTGCTAGCGGGAGGGCGGGGAGGAGATACGCAGTATTTT
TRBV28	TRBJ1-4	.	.	CASSLFVNEKLFF	TGTGCCAGCAGTTTATTCGTTAATGAAAAACTGTTTTTT
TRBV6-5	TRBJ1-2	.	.	CASSLGIGQFYGYTF	TGTGCCAGCAGCCTCGGGATCGGACAGTTCTATGGCTACACCTTC
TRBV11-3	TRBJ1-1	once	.	CASSLDRNTEAFF	TGTGCCAGCAGCTTAGACAGGAACACTGAAGCTTTCTTT
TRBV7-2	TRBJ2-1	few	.	CASSFLSEQFF	TGTGCCAGCAGCTTCCTCTCCGAGCAGTTCTTC
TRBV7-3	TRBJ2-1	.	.	CASSLRGGRSSYNEQFF	TGTGCCAGCAGCTTAAGGGGGGGGCGAAGCTCCTACAATGAGCAGTTCTTC
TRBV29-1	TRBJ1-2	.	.	CSVESVDYGYTF	TGCAGCGTTGAGTCAGTCGACTATGGCTACACCTTC
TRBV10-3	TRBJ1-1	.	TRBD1	CAISERTGDTEAFF	TGTGCCATCAGTGAACGGACAGGGGACACTGAAGCTTTCTTT
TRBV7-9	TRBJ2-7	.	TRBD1	CASSPPPGQGDSYQYF	TGTGCCAGCAGTCCCCCCCCCGGACAGGGGGATTCCTACCAGTACTTC
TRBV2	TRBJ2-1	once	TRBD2	CASSPWTSGGRDEQFF	TGTGCCAGCAGTCCGTGGACTAGCGGGGGGAGGGATGAGCAGTTCTTC
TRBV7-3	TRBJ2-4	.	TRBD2	CASSKGLKNIQYF	TGTGCCAGCAGCAAGGGACTAAAAAACATTCAGTACTTC
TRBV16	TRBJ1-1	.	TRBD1	CASSQTGQGATEAFF	TGTGCCAGCAGCCAAACGGGACAGGGGGCGACTGAAGCTTTCTTT
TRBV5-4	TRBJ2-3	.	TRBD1	CASSRQGIGTDTQYF	TGTGCCAGCAGCCGACAGGGGATTGGGACAGATACGCAGTATTTT
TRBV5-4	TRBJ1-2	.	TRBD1	CASSLIRGLGGYGYTF	TGTGCCAGCAGCTTAATTAGGGGGCTTGGCGGCTATGGCTACACCTTC
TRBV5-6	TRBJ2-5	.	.	CASSSNAGAGETQYF	TGTGCCAGCAGCTCCAACGCGGGGGCGGGAGAGACCCAGTACTTC
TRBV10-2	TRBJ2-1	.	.	CASKGQPSSYNEQFF	TGCGCCAGCAAGGGGCAGCCCTCCTCCTACAATGAGCAGTTCTTC
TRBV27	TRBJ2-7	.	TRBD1	CASSLVVRQGARYEQYF	TGTGCCAGCAGTTTAGTTGTCCGGCAGGGGGCAAGGTACGAGCAGTACTTC
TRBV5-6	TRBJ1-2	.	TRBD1	CASSGDRGHPYYGYTF	TGTGCCAGCAGCGGGGACAGGGGGCACCCCTACTATGGCTACACCTTC
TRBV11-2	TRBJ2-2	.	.	CASSFPSGELFF	TGTGCCAGCAGCTTCCCCAGCGGGGAGCTGTTTTTT
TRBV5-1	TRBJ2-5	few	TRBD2	CASSLRDQRGAQETQYF	TGCGCCAGCAGCTTGCGGGATCAGCGGGGGGCCCAAGAGACCCAGTACTTC
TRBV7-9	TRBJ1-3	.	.	CSCRQGSSGNTIYF	TGTTCCTGTAGACAAGGGAGCTCTGGAAACACCATATATTTT
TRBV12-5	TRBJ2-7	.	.	CASGLVLGRGHYEQYF	TGTGCTAGTGGTTTGGTACTGGGCAGGGGCCACTACGAGCAGTACTTC
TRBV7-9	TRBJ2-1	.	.	CSSSQPFGGSSYNEQFF	TGTTCCAGCAGCCAACCTTTTGGGGGGAGCTCCTACAATGAGCAGTTCTTC
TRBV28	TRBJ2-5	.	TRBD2	CASEFRGEETQYF	TGTGCCAGCGAGTTTCGGGGGGAAGAGACCCAGTACTTC
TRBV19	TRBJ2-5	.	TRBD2	CASRTSGNQETQYF	TGTGCCAGTAGGACTAGCGGGAATCAAGAGACCCAGTACTTC
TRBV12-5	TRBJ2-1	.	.	CASGFGGVREQFF	TGTGCTAGTGGTTTCGGCGGGGTAAGAGAGCAGTTCTTC
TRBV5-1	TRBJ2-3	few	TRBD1	CASSPVQGGTDTQYF	TGCGCCAGCAGCCCCGTACAGGGGGGCACAGATACGCAGTATTTT
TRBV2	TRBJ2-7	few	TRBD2	CASSNSGGASYEQYF	TGTGCCAGCAGCAATAGCGGGGGGGCCTCCTACGAGCAGTACTTC
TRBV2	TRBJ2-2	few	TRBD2	CASTGGQQNTGELFF	TGTGCCAGCACGGGAGGGCAGCAGAACACCGGGGAGCTGTTTTTT
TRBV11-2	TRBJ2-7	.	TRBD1	CASSMDRGGEQYF	TGTGCCAGCAGCATGGACAGGGGGGGCGAGCAGTACTTC
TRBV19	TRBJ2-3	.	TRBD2	CASSHLGLAGPTDTQYF	TGTGCCAGTAGTCACCTGGGACTAGCGGGTCCCACAGATACGCAGTATTTT
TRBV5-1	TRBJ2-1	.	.	CASRKSGISYNEQFF	TGCGCCAGCAGGAAATCGGGGATCTCCTACAATGAGCAGTTCTTC
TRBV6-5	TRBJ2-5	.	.	CASSYSAGDGETQYF	TGTGCCAGCAGTTACTCAGCAGGGGATGGGGAGACCCAGTACTTC
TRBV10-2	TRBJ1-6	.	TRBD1	CATTGTGDNSPLHF	TGCGCCACCACCGGGACAGGGGATAATTCACCCCTCCACTTT
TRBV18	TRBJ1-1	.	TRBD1	CASSPWDRGHTEAFF	TGTGCCAGCTCACCTTGGGACAGGGGGCATACTGAAGCTTTCTTT
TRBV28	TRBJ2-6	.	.	CASSRGDVLTF	TGTGCCAGCAGTAGGGGTGACGTCCTGACTTTC
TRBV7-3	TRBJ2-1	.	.	CASSLMALASSFSYNEQFF	TGTGCCAGCAGCTTAATGGCCCTGGCTAGCAGCTTCTCCTACAATGAGCAGTTCTTC